This record looks at one T cell receptor beta chain sequence and its context. V dropped 4 bases and J dropped 3; count of bases not matched to a gene: 5. This CDR3 region has 15 residues. Looked up from germline, CDR1 is LGHNA and CDR2 is YSLEER. Per the original methods: Estimation of nucleated cell counts was performed using reference gene primer amplification. Sequencing used immunoSEQ multiplex PCR; TCRdb keeps in-frame clones, though not all of them. From that table come the V and J calls and clone size; the DNA was used to work out D and trimming. Of approximately 150,000 clones in the sample, approximately 84% were seen once. The source of the sample is a study of blood T cell repertoires in COVID-19. Overall study context: T cells, B-cell-depleted T cells, or PBMCs provided the cDNA or gDNA that served as material.

V usage is TRBV4-3 and J usage is TRBJ2-1, with TRBD1 matching over 8 bases. The sequence was obtained from a man in his 70s with active or convalescent COVID-19. The source material was peripheral blood. The CDR3 sequence: CASSLTGQGYNEQFF. CDR3 nucleotides: TGCGCCAGCAGCCTGACAGGACAGGGCTACAATGAGCAGTTCTTC.